A single sample is the source of the 29 T cell receptor beta chains below, sequenced in a study of cytomegalovirus exposure and HLA in healthy donors. The PCR had 60 Vbeta and 13 Jbeta primers. Data came from immunoSEQ multiplex PCR; TCRdb stores just in-frame clones and leaves some out. Listed are around 75,000 clones; about 0.83% falls within the top ten. The sequenced material came from PBMCs. These receptors were taken from a boy aged 10-17 years in good health and CMV-seronegative.

V gene TRBV5-1 combines with J gene TRBJ2-2, with D perhaps matching TRBD2 (5 bases). CDR3 size: 14 residues. V lost 0 bases to trimming and J lost 5 bases, with 8 bases between them. Germline CDR1 and CDR2: SGHRS and YFSETQ. CDR3: CASSLAGNTGELFF. CDR3 nucleotides: TGCGCCAGCAGCTTGGCCGGGAATACCGGGGAGCTGTTTTTT.

The genes are TRBV29-1 and TRBJ1-2; no firm D call. The CDR3 sequence is 14 residues long. Germline V gene lookup returns CDR1 SQVTM and CDR2 ANQGSEA. With 5 bases removed from V and 0 bases from J, the gap between germline ends came to 13 bases. This CDR3 is CSVTPRLANYGYTF. The CDR3 region has the DNA TGCAGCGTTACCCCCAGGTTAGCTAACTATGGCTACACCTTC.

As to this clone: One end of the junction does not line up with germline, which may come from a read error. The chain joins TRBV6-5 to TRBJ2-3, with a weak D call TRBD2 (6 bases). The CDR3 extends over 13 amino acids. Germline-derived CDR1 and CDR2 are MNHEY and SVGAGI. The DNA of the CDR3 is TGTGCCATCTCCCCGAGTGGGGGGTTTACCCTTCATTTT. Translated: CAISPSGGFTLHF.

The rearrangement joins TRBV5-6 to TRBJ2-7; 11 positions agree with TRBD2. The CDR3 covers 15 residues. Germline V gene data show CDR1 as SGHDT and CDR2 as YYEEEE. Losses at the gene ends were 0 bases for V and 3 bases for J; bases not matched to a gene: 2. The CDR3 sequence: CASSLGLAGSYEQYF. The CDR3 coding sequence is TGTGCCAGCAGCTTGGGACTAGCGGGAAGCTACGAGCAGTACTTC. Variable domain in full (rest from reference TRBV5-6 and TRBJ2-7): DAGVTQSPTHLIKTRGQQVTLRCSPKSGHDTVSWYQQALGQGPQFIFQYYEEEERQRGNFPDRFSGHQFPNYSSELNVNALLLGDSALYLCASSLGLAGSYEQYFGPGTRLTVT.

The genes are TRBV7-8 and TRBJ2-7, with D tentatively TRBD2 (6 bases). V dropped 0 bases and J dropped 0 bases, with 9 bases sitting between them. The CDR3 extends over 15 amino acids. Germline values: CDR1 SGHVS, CDR2 FQNEAQ. The CDR3 region is CASSLAGGVSYEQYF. CDR3 sequence (DNA): TGTGCCAGCAGCTTAGCCGGGGGAGTCTCCTACGAGCAGTACTTC.

The chain links TRBV5-4 to TRBJ2-1, with TRBD2 matching over 14 bases. The J segment lost 7 bases and the V segment lost 9 bases, leaving 3 bases of the junction unmatched. The CDR3 extends over 13 amino acids. The germline CDR1 and CDR2 sequences are SGHNT and YYREEE (reference sequence). As DNA, the CDR3 is TGTGCCACAAGGACTAGCGGGAGGAATGAGCAGTTCTTC. Protein product: CATRTSGRNEQFF.

V gene TRBV25-1 combines with J gene TRBJ2-1; 8 nucleotides line up with TRBD1. There are 15 residues in the CDR3. V was clipped by 2 bases and J by 5 bases; unmatched bases: 5. The germline V gene has CDR1 MGHDK and CDR2 SYGVNS. The CDR3 is CASSEGQGADNEQFF. CDR3 nucleotide sequence: TGTGCCAGCAGTGAAGGGCAGGGGGCTGACAATGAGCAGTTCTTC.

The rearrangement joins TRBV15 to TRBJ2-7; no firm D call. Deletions cut 0 bases from V and 0 bases from J, with 9 bases between. CDR3 length equals 15 residues. Germline assignment: CDR1 LNHNV and CDR2 YYDKDF (reference sequence). The chain's CDR3 is CATSRDRSFSYEQYF. CDR3 nucleotides: TGTGCCACCAGCAGAGACAGATCTTTCTCCTACGAGCAGTACTTC.

The CDR3 DNA follows: TGTGCCAGCAGCCAAGGCGGGAATGGCTACACCTTC. Its translation is CASSQGGNGYTF. J is TRBJ1-2 and V is TRBV14; D remains unclear. The CDR3 loop spans 12 amino acids. From germline, CDR1 is SGHDN and CDR2 FVKESK. Trimming cost V 1 base and J 6 bases, with 6 bases left between them.

This chain joins TRBV6-5 and TRBJ2-7; D is possibly TRBD1 (5 bases). The CDR3 contains 14 residues. Per germline, CDR1 MNHEY and CDR2 SVGAGI. V was cut by 6 bases and J by 1 base, with 13 bases left in between. CDR3 amino acids: CASSTSRGSYEQYF. Here the CDR3 DNA reads TGTGCCAGCAGCACCTCAAGGGGTTCCTACGAGCAGTACTTC.

The chain recombines TRBV7-6 with TRBJ2-7; D is uncertain. The CDR3 is made up of 14 amino acids. Germline lookup yields CDR1 SGHVS and CDR2 FNYEAQ. V dropped 0 bases and J dropped 6 bases, with 12 bases sitting between them. This CDR3 reads CASSLASESGEQYF. As DNA, the CDR3 is TGTGCCAGCAGCTTAGCGTCGGAATCGGGCGAGCAGTACTTC.

The J gene is TRBJ2-5, the V gene TRBV15; the match to TRBD2 covers 8 bases. Germline-derived CDR1 and CDR2 are LNHNV and YYDKDF (reference sequence). V lost 3 bases to trimming and J lost 3 bases; unmatched junction nucleotides: 6. The CDR3 sequence is 15 residues long. This CDR3 is CATSRGFGREETQYF. DNA for the CDR3: TGTGCCACCAGCAGGGGATTCGGGAGGGAAGAGACCCAGTACTTC.

The V and J genes are TRBV7-7 and TRBJ2-5; possible D gene TRBD2, 5 bases. The germline gives CDR1 SSHAT, CDR2 FNYEAQ (reference sequence). This CDR3 region has 16 residues. V lost 5 bases to trimming and J lost 3 bases, with 19 bases between them. CDR3 protein: CASSPGLTITKETQYF. In nucleotides, the CDR3 is TGTGCCAGCAGCCCAGGACTGACTATCACTAAAGAGACCCAGTACTTC.

The rearrangement joins TRBV10-1 to TRBJ2-7, with TRBD1 matching 7 bases. V trimming: 6 bases; J trimming: 3 bases; junction bases outside the gene matches: 5. The CDR3 is 13 amino acids. CDR1 WNHNN and CDR2 SYGVQD come from the germline V gene (reference sequence). CDR3 bases: TGCGCCAGCAGGAGGGACAGAAACTACGAGCAGTACTTC. Translating gives CASRRDRNYEQYF.

The J gene is TRBJ2-7, the V gene TRBV2; 7 bases match TRBD1. The CDR3 totals 13 residues. In germline, CDR1 is SNHLY, CDR2 FYNNEI. V was pared by 7 bases and J by 3 bases, with 6 bases of the junction left unmatched. CDR3 DNA sequence: TGTGCCAGCAACCGGGACAGCTTCTACGAGCAGTACTTC. It encodes CASNRDSFYEQYF.

V gene TRBV30 combines with J gene TRBJ2-1, with D possibly matching TRBD2 (6 bases). This CDR3 contains 12 residues. Germline CDR1 reads GTSNPN; CDR2 reads SVGIG (reference sequence). V lost 1 base and J lost 7, with 8 bases in between. CDR3 region: CAWSGGRNEQFF. In DNA, the CDR3 is TGTGCCTGGAGTGGAGGGAGGAATGAGCAGTTCTTC.

The rearrangement links TRBV15 to TRBJ1-6; the D is unclear. The V gene's germline CDR1 is LNHNV and CDR2 YYDKDF (reference sequence). The CDR3 is made up of 13 amino acids. The ends were cut back, 5 bases at V and 14 bases at J, with 16 bases in the middle. CDR3 loop: CATSGTRSGTLHF. CDR3 nucleotide sequence: TGTGCCACCAGCGGCACACGGTCGGGGACCCTCCACTTT.

V is TRBV7-8 and J is TRBJ1-3; unclear D gene. CDR1 SGHVS and CDR2 FQNEAQ come from the germline V gene. The V end was cut by 3 bases, the J end by 4 bases, with 10 bases between. The CDR3 extends over 14 amino acids. The CDR3 spells CASSLWASGNTIYF. Here the CDR3 DNA reads TGTGCCAGCAGCTTGTGGGCGTCAGGAAACACCATATATTTT.

The V call is TRBV9, the J call TRBJ1-4, with 8 positions matching TRBD1. The V gene's germline CDR1 is SGDLS and CDR2 YYNGEE. After removal of 3 bases from V and 8 bases from J, the junction contained 12 bases not matched to a gene. CDR3 length equals 16 residues. CDR3 in DNA: TGTGCCAGCAGCGCGCACGTAACCGGGACAGGCGAAAAACTGTTTTTT. Translating it yields CASSAHVTGTGEKLFF.

Points on this clone: Mismatch with germline at one junction end may stem from a read error. V is TRBV30 and J is TRBJ1-1, with D maybe TRBD1 (6 bases). The germline CDR1 and CDR2 sequences are GTSNPN and SVGIG (reference sequence). The CDR3 has 15 amino acids. The CDR3 loop reads CAWGDAGALNTEDFF. The CDR3 coding sequence is TGTGCCTGGGGGGACGCGGGGGCGTTAAACACTGAAGATTTCTTT.

As for this clone: Other DNA sequences in the sample encode the same CDR3. V and J are TRBV5-1 and TRBJ2-7; D is unresolved. V dropped 0 bases and J dropped 2 bases, with 9 bases sitting between them. CDR3 size: 14 residues. Germline CDR1 SGHRS, CDR2 YFSETQ. CDR3 coding DNA: TGCGCCAGCAGCTTGGGGGCAGGCGCCTACGAGCAGTACTTC. This codes for CASSLGAGAYEQYF.

The rearrangement joins TRBV19 to TRBJ2-6, with 11 bases that match TRBD1. CDR1 is LNHDA, CDR2 SQIVND, per germline (reference sequence). There are 18 residues in the CDR3. V dropped 5 bases and J dropped 0; count of bases not matched to a gene: 6. The DNA of the CDR3 is TGTGCCAGTAGTGCGAGGACAGGGGGCTACTCTGGGGCCAACGTCCTGACTTTC. It translates to CASSARTGGYSGANVLTF.

This chain joins TRBV30 and TRBJ1-6, with no clear D. The ends were cut back, 3 bases at V and 7 bases at J, with 16 bases in the middle. Germline CDR1 GTSNPN, CDR2 SVGIG (reference sequence). This CDR3 has 15 residues. The CDR3 DNA follows: TGTGCCTGGAGGGCCACTAGGTTCTTCAATTCACCCCTCCACTTT. Translating gives CAWRATRFFNSPLHF.

This sequence joins TRBV9 and TRBJ1-1, with 7 bases that match TRBD1. The CDR3 runs to 12 residues. Trimming at V came to 3 bases and at J to 5 bases, leaving 1 base not matched to a gene. CDR1 is SGDLS and CDR2 is YYNGEE in the germline V gene. The CDR3 DNA follows: TGTGCCAGCAGCGCCAGGGGGACTGAAGCTTTCTTT. The encoded protein is CASSARGTEAFF.

The rearrangement joins TRBV19 to TRBJ1-5, with 9 nucleotides matching TRBD1. Germline CDR1 is LNHDA and CDR2 is SQIVND (reference sequence). The CDR3 is made up of 14 amino acids. V lost 6 bases to trimming and J lost 3 bases; unmatched junction nucleotides: 3. The CDR3 protein is CASRDRGPNQPQHF. The CDR3 region has the DNA TGTGCCAGTAGGGACAGGGGTCCCAATCAGCCCCAGCATTTT. Together with reference TRBV19 and TRBJ1-5, the CDR3 gives the full variable domain: DGGITQSPKYLFRKEGQNVTLSCEQNLNHDAMYWYRQDPGQGLRLIYYSQIVNDFQKGDIAEGYSVSREKKESFPLTVTSAQKNPTAFYLCASRDRGPNQPQHFGDGTRLSIL.

The chain couples TRBV9 to TRBJ1-2; 8 bases agree with TRBD1. The CDR3 length is 14 residues. In germline, CDR1 is SGDLS, CDR2 YYNGEE. V was pared by 4 bases and J by 4 bases, with 6 bases of the junction left unmatched. The CDR3 coding sequence is TGTGCCAGCAGCAACCCAGGGGGCGGCTATGGCTACACCTTC. Protein product: CASSNPGGGYGYTF. Full variable domain (remainder filled in from reference TRBV9 and TRBJ1-2): DSGVTQTPKHLITATGQRVTLRCSPRSGDLSVYWYQQSLDQGLQFLIQYYNGEERAKGNILERFSAQQFPDLHSELNLSSLELGDSALYFCASSNPGGGYGYTFGSGTRLTVV.

The V gene is TRBV15, the J gene TRBJ2-7; D is ambiguous. V was shortened by 2 bases and J by 2 bases, with 4 bases between the two germline ends. CDR3 length: 12 residues. CDR1 LNHNV and CDR2 YYDKDF come from the germline V gene (reference sequence). In nucleotides, the CDR3 is TGTGCCACCAGCAGATCCGCCTACGAGCAGTACTTC. This gives the protein CATSRSAYEQYF.

V is TRBV5-4 and J is TRBJ1-1; 7 positions match TRBD1. The CDR3 covers 14 residues. Per germline, CDR1 SGHNT and CDR2 YYREEE (reference sequence). Germline trimming cut 6 bases from V and 3 bases from J; bases unmatched to any gene: 8. CDR3: CASNLGGAYTEAFF. CDR3 sequence (DNA): TGTGCCAGCAACCTAGGGGGCGCGTACACTGAAGCTTTCTTT.

CDR3 sequence reads: CASSIRRTVPNTSYEQYF. The DNA for the CDR3 is TGTGCCAGTAGTATTCGCCGGACAGTTCCGAATACTTCCTACGAGCAGTACTTC. The V and J genes are TRBV19 and TRBJ2-7; D possibly corresponds to TRBD1 (6 bases). Germline CDR1 LNHDA, CDR2 SQIVND (reference sequence). This CDR3 has 18 amino acids. Trimming took 3 bases from V and 1 from J, leaving 22 bases between them.